The 15 T cell receptor beta chains in this list originate from one sample, sequenced in a study of tumor and adjacent non-tumor tissue in lung cancer. A modified ARM-PCR protocol with three rounds of nested PCR amplified TCRbeta. TCRdb re-derived calls from the multiplex PCR reads in MiXCR, one entry per CDR3 protein. The table includes about 93,000 distinct CDR3 sequences, about 70% detected once. No cell sorting was done before RNA was extracted from the tissue. Sequencing used lung tumor tissue. These receptors were taken from a man in his fifties or sixties with non-small cell lung cancer.

This clonotype was recorded many times. CDR3: CASRNSALGELFF. The CDR3 region has the DNA TGTGCCAGCAGAAACAGTGCCCTTGGGGAGCTGTTTTTT. The chain recombines TRBV6-1 with TRBJ2-2; D is undetermined. V gave up 6 bases and J gave up 8 bases, with 13 bases separating them. Per the germline V gene, CDR1 is MNHNS and CDR2 is SASEGT. This CDR3 has 13 amino acids.

About this clonotype itself: A clone one base away is much larger, so this may be a read error. The chain has TRBV20-1 and TRBJ2-1; either TRBD1 or TRBD2 may fit D (5 bases each). This CDR3 region has 11 residues. CDR1 is DFQATT, CDR2 SNEGSKA, per germline (reference sequence). CDR3 region: CIARVGTRQFF. The CDR3 bases are TGCATTGCTAGAGTGGGGACCCGGCAGTTCTTC.

As to this clonotype: Lacking the conserved final phenylalanine or tryptophan, this CDR3 likely reflects a read error. The chain carries TRBV28 and TRBJ2-3; D might be TRBD2 (5 bases). This CDR3 comprises 17 residues. The germline V gene encodes CDR1 MDHEN and CDR2 SYDVKM. For the CDR3, the DNA is TGTGCCGGCAGTTCTTCGACATGGGCTGTAGGACTTGGTATGCAGTATATT. It codes for CAGSSSTWAVGLGMQYI.

Note on this clonotype: The junction and the germline gene differ at one end; a read error may be behind it. V usage is TRBV11-3 and J usage is TRBJ2-6, with D possibly being TRBD1 (5 bases). CDR1 is SGHNT, CDR2 YENEEA, per germline. The CDR3 runs to 15 residues. As DNA, the CDR3 is TGTGCCAGCAGCCAGCAGGGTTCTGGGCCCAACGTTCTGACTTTC. Its protein is CASSQQGSGPNVLTF.

As for this clonotype: Likely a read error: the CDR3 ends without its conserved phenylalanine or tryptophan. This sequence joins TRBV6-5 and TRBJ1-5; possible D gene TRBD1, 6 bases. The germline V and J ends were trimmed by 2 bases and 0 bases, with 11 bases remaining between them. Germline-derived CDR1 and CDR2 are MNHEY and SVGAGI. This CDR3 has 16 amino acids. CDR3 region: CASSYRRGDSNQPQHS. CDR3 in DNA: TGTGCCAGCAGTTACCGAAGGGGGGATAGCAATCAGCCCCAGCATTCT.

This clonotype was seen ten or more times. The genes are TRBV5-5 and TRBJ2-1; D might be TRBD1 or TRBD2, each matching 5 bases. The CDR3 is 15 amino acids. Germline V gene data show CDR1 as SGHKS and CDR2 as YYEKEE (reference sequence). Trimming took 0 bases from V and 7 from J, leaving 14 bases between them. CDR3 bases: TGTGCCAGCAGCTTGGGAGGGGTAGGGCGGAATGAGCAGTTCTTC. It specifies CASSLGGVGRNEQFF.

This clonotype is a singleton in its sample. The CDR3 loop reads CASSTTGAGEKLFF. In DNA, the CDR3 is TGTGCCAGCAGTACTACAGGGGCCGGCGAGAAGCTGTTTTTT. The chain couples TRBV6-2 or TRBV6-3 to TRBJ2-2, with TRBD1 identical over 7 bases. Trimming cost V 5 bases and J 12 bases; bases outside gene matches: 12. The germline V gene encodes CDR1 MNHEY and CDR2 SVGEGT. This CDR3 has 14 residues.

This clonotype was recorded many times. This chain links TRBV12-5 with TRBJ2-1; 13 positions match TRBD2. The CDR3 runs 18 residues. The germline gives CDR1 LGHNT, CDR2 FRNRAP. J gave up 6 bases and V 2 bases, and 10 bases lay outside the gene matches. DNA for the CDR3: TGTGCTAGTGGTTTGAGCGGACTAGCGGGAGCTAGGGGCAATGAGCAGTTCTTC. It is translated as CASGLSGLAGARGNEQFF.

As to this clonotype: A junction boundary mismatches the germline segment, possibly from a read error. The genes are TRBV4-1 and TRBJ2-7; the D is unclear. Germline V CDR1 and CDR2: MGHRA, YSYEKL. This CDR3 region has 14 residues. CDR3 DNA: TGCGCCGGCAGTCAAGTGGGCCAGCGCTACGAGCAGTACTTC. Protein product: CAGSQVGQRYEQYF.

Turning to this clonotype: A single base separates this from a much larger clone, so it may be a read error. This chain uses TRBV28 with TRBJ2-7; weak D call: TRBD2 (5 bases). The V end lost 2 bases, the J end lost 8 bases, and 13 bases lay between the germline ends. Germline V gene data show CDR1 as MDHEN and CDR2 as SYDVKM. This CDR3 is built from 13 residues. The CDR3 is CASSLGRVYKQYF. DNA of the CDR3: TGTGCCAGCAGTTTAGGGAGAGTATATAAGCAGTACTTC.

This clonotype was counted a single time. The chain links TRBV29-1 to TRBJ1-5, with D possibly TRBD1 on 6 matching bases. Germline V gives CDR1 SQVTM, CDR2 ANQGSEA. Deletions cut 4 bases from V and 13 bases from J, with 20 bases between. The CDR3 loop spans 13 amino acids. DNA of the CDR3: TGCAGCGTTGTTACAGGGTGGGATCAGGCTCAGCATTTT. Translated: CSVVTGWDQAQHF.

A few counts support this clonotype. This chain connects TRBV2 to TRBJ2-1, with 7 bases matching TRBD1. Per germline, CDR1 SNHLY and CDR2 FYNNEI. CDR3 length: 13 amino acids. V shed 6 bases, J shed 5 bases, and the junction held 4 bases outside the gene matches. The CDR3 nucleotides are TGTGCCAGCAGAGAGGGACAGCACAATGAGCAGTTCTTC. It yields the protein CASREGQHNEQFF.

About this clonotype itself: The final CDR3 position lacks the conserved phenylalanine or tryptophan, pointing to a likely read error. This chain joins TRBV6-5 and TRBJ2-7; D is uncertain. Trimming removed 7 bases at V and 6 bases at J, with 19 bases between. The V gene's germline CDR1 is MNHEY and CDR2 SVGAGI. The length of the CDR3 is 14 residues. CDR3 sequence reads: CASNLQASFGEQYL. In DNA form, the CDR3 reads TGTGCCAGCAACCTACAAGCTTCATTCGGCGAGCAGTACCTC.

Comment on this clonotype: The germline gene is not matched at one end of the junction; a read error may be the cause. The chain is built from TRBV29-1 and TRBJ1-1, with D unresolved. Germline loops: CDR1 SQVTM, CDR2 ANQGSEA. The CDR3 covers 11 residues. The CDR3, as DNA: TGCAGGGCCTCCCCCGGGCTTGAAACTTTCTTT. Encoded protein: CRASPGLETFF.

This clonotype was observed a few times. The chain is built from TRBV11-2 and TRBJ2-2, with a tentative D call TRBD1 (5 bases). There are 15 residues in the CDR3. V was clipped by 9 bases and J by 3 bases, with 17 bases between them. Germline V gives CDR1 SGHAT, CDR2 FQNNGV. The CDR3 protein is CARSHRQTDTGELFF. Written as DNA, the CDR3 is TGTGCCAGGAGCCACCGACAGACGGACACCGGGGAGCTGTTTTTT.